These 10 T cell receptor beta chains were all obtained from the same sample, sequenced in a study of memory CD4+ T cells and cytomegalovirus serostatus (dated by TCRdb to between 2017 and 2020). Library preparation employed the immunoSEQ multiplex PCR assay. TCRdb provides this immuneACCESS table in a form limited to in-frame rearrangements. Some clones are lacking; in checked studies, under half of them reflect an unresolved V gene, and why the rest are absent is not known. Here the sample has about 60,000 clones; around 85% occur a single time. The top ten constitute 0.75% to 0.9% of the sample. A FACSAria II was used to sort memory CD4+ T cells, defined as single viable CD3+CD4+CD8-CD45RO+ cells. Sequences were obtained from memory CD4+ T cells from blood. These receptors were collected from an adult in good health and CMV-seronegative.

V is TRBV9 and J is TRBJ2-7, with D tentatively TRBD1 (6 bases). V lost 7 bases to trimming and J lost 3 bases, with 11 bases between them. Germline CDR1 reads SGDLS; CDR2 reads YYNGEE. CDR3 length: 12 amino acids. CDR3 sequence reads: CASGGQFYEQYF. The DNA for the CDR3 is TGTGCCAGCGGAGGACAGTTCTACGAGCAGTACTTC.

This clone was found once. The CDR3 bases are TGTGCCAGCAGTGCTACGTGGGGGCAGGGACAGTATTTT. This encodes CASSATWGQGQYF. The rearrangement joins TRBV25-1 to TRBJ2-3, with a tentative D call TRBD1 (6 bases). This CDR3 comprises 13 residues. CDR1 is MGHDK and CDR2 is SYGVNS in the germline V gene. V was cut by 4 bases and J by 12 bases, with 17 bases left in between.

This clone has only one observation. V and J are TRBV5-6 and TRBJ2-1, with 8 bases identical to TRBD1. CDR3 length equals 16 residues. Germline-derived CDR1 and CDR2 are SGHDT and YYEEEE. The junction had 4 bases not matched to a gene; V was cut back by 2 bases and J by 0 bases. CDR3 sequence reads: CASSFRTGSSYNEQFF. The CDR3 DNA reads TGTGCCAGCAGCTTTCGGACAGGGAGCTCCTACAATGAGCAGTTCTTC.

This clone showed up just a few times. The genes are TRBV28 and TRBJ2-2; 16 positions agree with TRBD2. Germline loops: CDR1 MDHEN, CDR2 SYDVKM. The V and J ends lost 4 bases and 0 bases, in that order; junction bases with no gene match: 8. CDR3 length: 20 amino acids. CDR3 nucleotides: TGTGCCAGCAGTTCCTTACCGGGACTAGCGGGAGGGGCGAACACCGGGGAGCTGTTTTTT. Amino acid sequence: CASSSLPGLAGGANTGELFF.

This clone was detected once. CDR3 nucleotides: TGCGCCAGCAGCCAAACAGGAGAAGAGACCCAGTACTTC. Its protein is CASSQTGEETQYF. This chain connects TRBV5-1 to TRBJ2-5, with D possibly being TRBD1 (5 bases). Germline V lookup: CDR1 SGHRS, CDR2 YFSETQ. Trimming took 4 bases from V and 3 from J, leaving 10 bases between them. The CDR3 contains 13 residues.

This chain uses TRBV6-5 with TRBJ2-7; TRBD2 might be the D (6 bases). CDR3 length: 14 amino acids. V shed 2 bases and J shed 7 bases, with 15 bases lying between them. Germline V gives CDR1 MNHEY, CDR2 SVGAGI. The CDR3 DNA sequence: TGTGCCAGCAGTTACGGCAGGGAGGTGGGGGAGCAGTACTTC. This codes for CASSYGREVGEQYF.

J is TRBJ2-1 and V is TRBV7-3, with TRBD1 matching 12 bases. Germline CDR1 and CDR2: SGHTA and FQGTGA. The junction had 4 bases not matched to a gene; V was cut back by 5 bases and J by 8 bases. This CDR3 comprises 14 residues. The CDR3 nucleotides are TGTGCCAGCAGCCTCGGGACAGGGGGCTATGAGCAGTTCTTC. This codes for CASSLGTGGYEQFF.

The chain links TRBV5-1 to TRBJ1-2; no definite D call. The CDR3 contains 14 residues. V lost 2 bases, J lost 0 bases, and 8 bases lay in between. Germline V gives CDR1 SGHRS, CDR2 YFSETQ. CDR3 residues: CASSLDGSNYGYTF. CDR3 bases: TGCGCCAGCAGCTTAGACGGTTCTAACTATGGCTACACCTTC.

The chain uses TRBV18 and TRBJ2-7, with TRBD2 identical over 8 bases. This CDR3 comprises 15 residues. Per the germline V gene, CDR1 is KGHSH and CDR2 is LQKENI. V lost 5 bases, J lost 6 bases, and 12 bases stayed unmatched. CDR3 in DNA: TGTGCCAGCTCAACCACTACCGGGGGGGCCTCCGAGCAGTACTTC. Translated, it gives CASSTTTGGASEQYF. Full variable domain (remainder filled in from reference TRBV18 and TRBJ2-7): NAGVMQNPRHLVRRRGQEARLRCSPMKGHSHVYWYRQLPEEGLKFMVYLQKENIIDESGMPKERFSAEFPKEGPSILRIQQVVRGDSAAYFCASSTTTGGASEQYFGPGTRLTVT.

This chain joins TRBV2 and TRBJ2-1; 9 nucleotides line up with TRBD2. The CDR3 contains 15 residues. The germline gives CDR1 SNHLY, CDR2 FYNNEI. V dropped 7 bases and J dropped 8; count of bases not matched to a gene: 12. The CDR3 reads CASTGAGGGGYEQFF. CDR3 nucleotides: TGTGCCAGCACCGGAGCGGGGGGCGGTGGGTATGAGCAGTTCTTC.